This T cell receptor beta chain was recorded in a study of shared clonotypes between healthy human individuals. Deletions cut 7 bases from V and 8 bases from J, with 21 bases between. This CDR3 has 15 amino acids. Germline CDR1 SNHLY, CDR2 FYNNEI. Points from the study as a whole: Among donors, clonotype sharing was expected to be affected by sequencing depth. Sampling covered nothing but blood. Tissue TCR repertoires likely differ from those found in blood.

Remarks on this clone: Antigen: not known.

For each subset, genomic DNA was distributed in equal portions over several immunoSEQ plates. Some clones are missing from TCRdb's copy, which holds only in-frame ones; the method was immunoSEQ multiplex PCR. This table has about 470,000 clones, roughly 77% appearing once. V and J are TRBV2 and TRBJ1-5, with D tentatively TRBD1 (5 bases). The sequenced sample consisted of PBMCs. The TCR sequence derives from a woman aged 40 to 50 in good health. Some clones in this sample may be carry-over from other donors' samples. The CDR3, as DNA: TGTGCCAGCACTAAAACGGGACTCCCGGCGGAGCCCCAGCATTTT. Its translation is CASTKTGLPAEPQHF.